This passage covers 3 T cell receptor beta chains from one sample sequenced in a study of a mutant IDH1 vaccine in newly diagnosed glioma. Noted time point: baseline, week 1 (first vaccination visit). The treatment: pre-vaccination baseline after standard-of-care therapy. Assay: immunoSEQ multiplex PCR; the TCRdb copy retains only in-frame clones and omits some. The sample consists of about 46,000 clones, approximately 80% of them appearing once. The source was PBMCs, collected from a glioma patient treated with radiotherapy, temozolomide or both. These receptors originate from a middle-aged woman with glioma.

This clone was recorded a few times. The rearrangement joins TRBV7-9 to TRBJ2-2; D remains unclear. V dropped 3 bases and J dropped 6 bases, with 2 bases sitting between them. Per the germline V gene, CDR1 is SEHNR and CDR2 is FQNEAQ (reference sequence). The CDR3 covers 11 residues. Written as DNA, the CDR3 is TGTGCCAGCAGCTTCCCCGGGGAGCTGTTTTTT. This gives the protein CASSFPGELFF.

The CDR3 here is CASSVGGQVAEAFF. The CDR3 DNA sequence: TGTGCCAGCAGCGTAGGGGGACAGGTAGCTGAAGCTTTCTTT. The V call is TRBV9, the J call TRBJ1-1; 8 nucleotides align to TRBD1. Germline CDR1 and CDR2: SGDLS and YYNGEE. The CDR3 has 14 residues. Unmatched junction bases numbered 4, after V lost 0 bases and J lost 6 bases.

This sequence joins TRBV5-1 and TRBJ2-2, with 11 bases lining up with TRBD2. The CDR3 sequence is 16 residues long. Germline V gene data show CDR1 as SGHRS and CDR2 as YFSETQ. V was clipped by 4 bases and J by 8 bases; unmatched bases: 10. CDR3: CASSPGTSGGVGELFF. CDR3 DNA: TGCGCCAGCAGCCCGGGGACTAGCGGAGGTGTTGGGGAGCTGTTTTTT.